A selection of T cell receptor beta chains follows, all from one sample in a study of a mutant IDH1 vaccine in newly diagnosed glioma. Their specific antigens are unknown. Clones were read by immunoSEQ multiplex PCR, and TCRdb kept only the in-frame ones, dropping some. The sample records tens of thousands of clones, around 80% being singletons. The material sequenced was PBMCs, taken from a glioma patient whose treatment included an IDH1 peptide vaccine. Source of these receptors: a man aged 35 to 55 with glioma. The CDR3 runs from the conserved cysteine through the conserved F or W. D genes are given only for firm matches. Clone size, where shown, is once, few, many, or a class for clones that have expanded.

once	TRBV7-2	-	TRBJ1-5	CASGHHERVGQPQHF	TGTGCCAGCGGTCACCATGAACGGGTCGGTCAGCCCCAGCATTTT
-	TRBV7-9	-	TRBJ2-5	CASSPSLVGREETQYF	TGTGCCAGCAGCCCCTCTTTAGTGGGCCGAGAAGAGACCCAGTACTTC
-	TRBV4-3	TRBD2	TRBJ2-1	CASSQSWGEGYEQFF	TGCGCCAGCAGCCAGTCGTGGGGGGAGGGGTATGAGCAGTTCTTC
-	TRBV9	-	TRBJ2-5	CASSVDEGSRETQYF	TGTGCCAGCAGCGTAGACGAGGGGAGTCGAGAGACCCAGTACTTC
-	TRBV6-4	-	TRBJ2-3	CASSDSGADTQYF	TGTGCCAGCAGTGACTCCGGGGCAGATACGCAGTATTTT
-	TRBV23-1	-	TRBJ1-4	CASPRDEVWGKLFF	TGCGCCAGCCCCCGTGACGAGGTGTGGGGAAAACTGTTTTTT
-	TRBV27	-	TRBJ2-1	CASSLSYGARNNEQFF	TGTGCCAGCAGTTTATCGTATGGGGCGCGAAACAATGAGCAGTTCTTC
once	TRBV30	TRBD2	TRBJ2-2	CAWKGGRNTGELFF	TGTGCCTGGAAGGGCGGGAGGAACACCGGGGAGCTGTTTTTT
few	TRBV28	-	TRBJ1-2	CASTPDYNYGYTF	TGTGCCAGCACGCCGGATTACAACTATGGCTACACCTTC
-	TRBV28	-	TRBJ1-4	CASSLPPGLDNEKLFF	TGTGCCAGCAGTCTCCCTCCGGGGCTAGATAATGAAAAACTGTTTTTT
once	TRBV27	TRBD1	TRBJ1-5	CASGDRGVQPQHF	TGTGCCAGCGGGGACAGGGGGGTTCAGCCCCAGCATTTT
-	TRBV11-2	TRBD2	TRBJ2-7	CASSLRGTSGYEQYF	TGTGCCAGCAGTTTAAGGGGGACTAGCGGCTACGAGCAGTACTTC
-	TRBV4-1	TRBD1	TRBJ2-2	CASSHLTTDRERSTGELFF	TGCGCCAGCAGCCACCTTACCACCGACAGGGAGAGGAGCACCGGGGAGCTGTTTTTT
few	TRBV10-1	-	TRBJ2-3	CASSASRPDTQYF	TGCGCCAGCAGTGCTAGCCGTCCAGATACGCAGTATTTT
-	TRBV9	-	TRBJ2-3	CASSVGDTQYF	TGTGCCAGCAGCGTCGGAGATACGCAGTATTTT
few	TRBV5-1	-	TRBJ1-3	CASSLDGGSGNTIYF	TGCGCCAGCAGCTTGGACGGCGGCTCTGGAAACACCATATATTTT
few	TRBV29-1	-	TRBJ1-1	CSVFGSGGPEAFF	TGCAGCGTTTTCGGGAGTGGGGGGCCAGAAGCTTTCTTT
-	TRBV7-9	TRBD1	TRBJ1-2	CASSSLTGGSGYTF	TGTGCCAGCAGCTCCCTGACAGGGGGCTCTGGCTACACCTTC
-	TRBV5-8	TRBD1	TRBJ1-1	CASSKGQGPYVNTEAFF	TGTGCCAGCAGCAAGGGACAGGGCCCGTATGTGAACACTGAAGCTTTCTTT
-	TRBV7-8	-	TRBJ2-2	CASSPEPGQQNTGELFF	TGTGCCAGCAGCCCAGAACCGGGACAACAGAACACCGGGGAGCTGTTTTTT
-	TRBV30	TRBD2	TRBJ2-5	CAWRGGGRRWETQYF	TGTGCCTGGAGAGGCGGCGGGAGGCGTTGGGAGACCCAGTACTTC
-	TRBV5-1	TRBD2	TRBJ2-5	CASSLGLAGEETQYF	TGCGCCAGCAGCTTGGGACTAGCGGGAGAAGAGACCCAGTACTTC
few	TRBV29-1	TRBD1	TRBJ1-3	CSVGGTASGNTIYF	TGCAGCGTGGGTGGGACAGCCTCTGGAAACACCATATATTTT
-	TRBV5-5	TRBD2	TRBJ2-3	CASSPPGGETDTQYF	TGTGCCAGCAGCCCGCCCGGGGGGGAGACAGATACGCAGTATTTT
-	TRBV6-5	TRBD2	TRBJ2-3	CASTAAGGAADTQYF	TGTGCCAGCACGGCAGCGGGAGGAGCGGCAGATACGCAGTATTTT
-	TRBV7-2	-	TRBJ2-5	CASSRSRSKETQYF	TGTGCCAGCAGCCGTTCCCGGAGCAAAGAGACCCAGTACTTC
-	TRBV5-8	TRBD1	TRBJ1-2	CASSRGGQGRGYGYTF	TGTGCCAGCAGCAGGGGGGGACAGGGCAGAGGCTATGGCTACACCTTC
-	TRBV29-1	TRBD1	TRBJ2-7	CSVEMTGTYEQYF	TGCAGCGTTGAAATGACAGGGACCTACGAGCAGTACTTC
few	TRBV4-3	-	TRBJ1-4	CASSRALQGAGEKLFF	TGCGCCAGCAGCCGAGCCCTACAGGGCGCGGGTGAAAAACTGTTTTTT
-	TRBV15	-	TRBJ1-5	CATSRVGSANQPQHF	TGTGCCACCAGCAGAGTGGGGTCGGCAAATCAGCCCCAGCATTTT
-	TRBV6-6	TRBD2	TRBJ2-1	CASSALGGRADNEQFF	TGTGCCAGCAGTGCACTCGGCGGGAGGGCGGACAATGAGCAGTTCTTC
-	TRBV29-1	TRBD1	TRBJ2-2	CSVRTGNTGELFF	TGCAGCGTACGGACAGGGAACACCGGGGAGCTGTTTTTT
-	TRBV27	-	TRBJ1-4	CASSLSRRDGGGEKLFF	TGTGCCAGCAGTTTATCGAGGCGCGATGGAGGTGGGGAAAAACTGTTTTTT
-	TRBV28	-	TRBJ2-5	CASRTTGREGETQYF	TGTGCCAGCAGGACGACAGGGAGGGAAGGGGAGACCCAGTACTTC
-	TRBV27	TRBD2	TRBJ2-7	CASSLGAASGRESYEQYF	TGTGCCAGCAGCTTGGGGGCCGCTAGCGGGAGGGAAAGCTACGAGCAGTACTTC
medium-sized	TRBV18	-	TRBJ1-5	CASSPGEQTRYSNQPQHF	TGTGCCAGCTCACCTGGGGAGCAGACTAGATATAGCAATCAGCCCCAGCATTTT
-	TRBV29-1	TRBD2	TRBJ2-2	CSVEGVGSGRADGELFF	TGCAGCGTTGAAGGCGTCGGTAGCGGGAGGGCCGACGGGGAGCTGTTTTTT
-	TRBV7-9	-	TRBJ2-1	CASSFASVLVGEQFF	TGTGCCAGCAGCTTTGCGTCGGTTTTGGTAGGTGAGCAGTTCTTC
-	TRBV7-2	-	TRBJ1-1	CASSLSTRRTEAFF	TGTGCCAGCAGCTTATCGACACGTAGGACTGAAGCTTTCTTT
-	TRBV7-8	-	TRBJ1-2	CASSLDATYRFF	TGTGCCAGCAGCTTAGATGCGACCTACCGGTTCTTC
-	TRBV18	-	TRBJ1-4	CASSPRGGGLGNEKLFF	TGTGCCAGCTCACCTCGCGGAGGGGGGCTAGGGAATGAAAAACTGTTTTTT
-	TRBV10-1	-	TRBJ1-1	CASTASRGGHRNTEAFF	TGCGCCAGCACCGCTTCGCGGGGTGGTCATAGGAACACTGAAGCTTTCTTT
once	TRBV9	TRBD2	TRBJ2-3	CASSVVSSGSTDTQYF	TGTGCCAGCAGCGTAGTAAGTAGCGGGTCCACAGATACGCAGTATTTT
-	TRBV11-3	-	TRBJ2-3	CASSADREGVLNTQYF	TGTGCCAGCAGCGCGGACAGGGAGGGCGTACTAAATACGCAGTATTTT
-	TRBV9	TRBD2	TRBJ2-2	CASSVGPTSGIPGTGELFF	TGTGCCAGCAGCGTAGGGCCGACTAGCGGGATTCCGGGTACCGGGGAGCTGTTTTTT